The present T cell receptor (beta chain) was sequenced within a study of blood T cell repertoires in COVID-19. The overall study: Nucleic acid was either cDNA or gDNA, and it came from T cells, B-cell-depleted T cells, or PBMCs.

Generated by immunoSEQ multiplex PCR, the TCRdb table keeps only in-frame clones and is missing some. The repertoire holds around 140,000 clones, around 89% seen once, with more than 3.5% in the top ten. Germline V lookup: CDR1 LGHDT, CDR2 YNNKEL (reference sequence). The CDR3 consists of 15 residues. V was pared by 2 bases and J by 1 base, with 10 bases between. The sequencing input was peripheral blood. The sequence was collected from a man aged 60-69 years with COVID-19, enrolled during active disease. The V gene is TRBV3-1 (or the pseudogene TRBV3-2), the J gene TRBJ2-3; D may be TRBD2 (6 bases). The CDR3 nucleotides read TGTGCCAGCAGCCAATCGGGAGCGGGCACAGATACGCAGTATTTT. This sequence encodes CASSQSGAGTDTQYF.